This T cell receptor beta chain was identified during a study of blood T cell repertoires in COVID-19. About the study: The origin of the acute and convalescent COVID-19 samples was the United States, Italy and Spain.

As processed by the authors: Reference gene primer amplification yielded estimated nucleated cell counts. The table came from immunoSEQ multiplex PCR; TCRdb's copy has only in-frame clones and leaves some out. The DNA gave D and trimming, while V, J and clone size come from that table. The top ten hold 8.9% of the sample, which has 200,000 to 300,000 clones, just under 85% seen once. V lost 0 bases and J 3 bases, leaving 3 bases between the germline ends. The CDR3 has 12 amino acids. Per germline, CDR1 MNHEY and CDR2 SMNVEV (reference sequence). Specimen: peripheral blood. This chain uses TRBV27 with TRBJ2-7, with D unresolved. The TCR was taken from a man older than 75 with acute or convalescent COVID-19. Written as DNA, the CDR3 is TGTGCCAGCAGTTTATCCGGCTACGAGCAGTACTTC. Its translation is CASSLSGYEQYF.